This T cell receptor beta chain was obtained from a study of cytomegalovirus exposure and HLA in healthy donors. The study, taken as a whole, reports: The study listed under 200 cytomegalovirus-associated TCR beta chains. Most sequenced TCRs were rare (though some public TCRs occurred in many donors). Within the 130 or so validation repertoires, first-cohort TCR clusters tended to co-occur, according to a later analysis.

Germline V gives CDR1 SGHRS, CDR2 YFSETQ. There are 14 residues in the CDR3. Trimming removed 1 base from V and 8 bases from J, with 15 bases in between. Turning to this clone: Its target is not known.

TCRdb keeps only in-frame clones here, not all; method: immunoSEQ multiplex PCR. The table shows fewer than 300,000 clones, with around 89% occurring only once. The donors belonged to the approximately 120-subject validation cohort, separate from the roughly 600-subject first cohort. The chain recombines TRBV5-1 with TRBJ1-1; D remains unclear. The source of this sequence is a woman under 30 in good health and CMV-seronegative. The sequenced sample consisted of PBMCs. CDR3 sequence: CASSLSSGLKEAFF. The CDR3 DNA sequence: TGCGCCAGCAGCTTGAGTTCCGGACTGAAAGAAGCTTTCTTT.